These T cell receptor beta chains were read from a single sample in a study of T cell changes during pregnancy in multiple sclerosis. Here immunoSEQ multiplex PCR was the method, and the copy in TCRdb shows in-frame clones only, minus some. The repertoire includes roughly 68,000 clones, 90% to 95% of them detected once, and approximately 1.4% sits in the top ten. The starting material was peripheral blood, obtained in the second trimester of pregnancy. All receptors derive from a female donor in good health, enrolled as a control in a pregnancy study. Both conserved end residues are part of each CDR3. Each record gives: V gene, D gene, J gene, clone size, CDR3 DNA, CDR3 protein. The D gene is left open where the match is weak. For some rows the clone size is stated as once, few or many, or as a class when expanded; others skip it.

V gene: TRBV28; D gene: NA; J gene: TRBJ1-3; clone size: NA; CDR3 DNA: TGTGCCAGCAGTTTAAGGGAGGACACCATATATTTT; CDR3 protein: CASSLREDTIYF
V gene: TRBV7-8; D gene: NA; J gene: TRBJ2-7; clone size: NA; CDR3 DNA: TGTGCCAGCAGCCCAAGGGGGGGCGGCGAGCAGTACTTC; CDR3 protein: CASSPRGGGEQYF
V gene: TRBV19; D gene: TRBD1; J gene: TRBJ2-3; clone size: NA; CDR3 DNA: TGTGCCAGCGTCCCGGGACAGGGAGATACGCAGTATTTT; CDR3 protein: CASVPGQGDTQYF
V gene: TRBV15; D gene: TRBD1; J gene: TRBJ2-5; clone size: NA; CDR3 DNA: TGTGCCACCAGCAGAGATGACAGGGGGCTAGTGGGGGAGACCCAGTACTTC; CDR3 protein: CATSRDDRGLVGETQYF
V gene: TRBV5-1; D gene: NA; J gene: TRBJ1-6; clone size: NA; CDR3 DNA: TGCGCCAGCAGCTCGGACAGAGAATCACCCCTCCACTTT; CDR3 protein: CASSSDRESPLHF
V gene: TRBV7-9; D gene: NA; J gene: TRBJ2-2; clone size: NA; CDR3 DNA: TGTGCCAGCAGCTTAGATCGGAGGGAAACCGGGGAGCTGTTTTTT; CDR3 protein: CASSLDRRETGELFF
V gene: TRBV27; D gene: NA; J gene: TRBJ2-7; clone size: NA; CDR3 DNA: TGTGCCAGCAGTCCCTTACAGACCTACGAGCAGTACTTC; CDR3 protein: CASSPLQTYEQYF
V gene: TRBV15; D gene: NA; J gene: TRBJ1-3; clone size: NA; CDR3 DNA: TGTGCCACCAGCAGAGAACAGGGATTCGGAAACACCATATATTTT; CDR3 protein: CATSREQGFGNTIYF
V gene: TRBV28; D gene: TRBD1; J gene: TRBJ1-5; clone size: NA; CDR3 DNA: TGTGCCAGCATGATCCCACAGGGGTCAATGCAGCCCCAGCATTTT; CDR3 protein: CASMIPQGSMQPQHF
V gene: TRBV28; D gene: TRBD1; J gene: TRBJ1-2; clone size: NA; CDR3 DNA: TGTGCCAGCAGTTCACAGGGGGAGTACTATGGCTACACCTTC; CDR3 protein: CASSSQGEYYGYTF
V gene: TRBV5-1; D gene: NA; J gene: TRBJ1-1; clone size: NA; CDR3 DNA: TGCGCCAGCAGCTTGGCCCAGGGTAACGCTGAAGCTTTCTTT; CDR3 protein: CASSLAQGNAEAFF
V gene: TRBV7-8; D gene: NA; J gene: TRBJ1-1; clone size: NA; CDR3 DNA: TGTGCCAGCAGCTGGGGGAGGGACACTGAAGCTTTCTTT; CDR3 protein: CASSWGRDTEAFF
V gene: TRBV19; D gene: TRBD2; J gene: TRBJ2-1; clone size: few; CDR3 DNA: TGTGCCAGTAGGGGGCTAGCGGGAGGGGAAACGAATGAGCAGTTCTTC; CDR3 protein: CASRGLAGGETNEQFF
V gene: TRBV5-1; D gene: TRBD2; J gene: TRBJ2-2; clone size: once; CDR3 DNA: TGCGCCAGCAGCTCGGCGTCTAGCGGGGGGGTCGCCGGGGAGCTGTTTTTT; CDR3 protein: CASSSASSGGVAGELFF
V gene: TRBV30; D gene: NA; J gene: TRBJ2-1; clone size: NA; CDR3 DNA: TGTGCCTGGGAAAACAGGGCCGATGAGCAGTTCTTC; CDR3 protein: CAWENRADEQFF
V gene: TRBV19; D gene: NA; J gene: TRBJ2-1; clone size: NA; CDR3 DNA: TGTGCCAGTAGTATAAGCGGCCTCTCCTACAATGAGCAGTTCTTC; CDR3 protein: CASSISGLSYNEQFF
V gene: TRBV25-1; D gene: NA; J gene: TRBJ1-2; clone size: NA; CDR3 DNA: TGTGCCAGCAGTGTATCAAGAACAGGGCTGGAAGCGGGGGGCTACACCTTC; CDR3 protein: CASSVSRTGLEAGGYTF
V gene: TRBV28; D gene: NA; J gene: TRBJ1-1; clone size: NA; CDR3 DNA: TGTGCCAGCAGGCCAGGGGCGAACACTGAAGCTTTCTTT; CDR3 protein: CASRPGANTEAFF
V gene: TRBV5-4; D gene: TRBD2; J gene: TRBJ2-3; clone size: once; CDR3 DNA: TGTGCCAGCAGCTTGGCCGGACTAGCTTTCGGGGAGGGCCGAGGAGATACGCAGTATTTT; CDR3 protein: CASSLAGLAFGEGRGDTQYF
V gene: TRBV28; D gene: NA; J gene: TRBJ1-4; clone size: few; CDR3 DNA: TGTGCCAGCAGTTTTCGGTATAATGAAAAACTGTTTTTT; CDR3 protein: CASSFRYNEKLFF
V gene: TRBV21-1; D gene: NA; J gene: TRBJ2-3; clone size: NA; CDR3 DNA: TGTGCCAGCAGCAAAGCGCGTGGTAGCTTAACAGATACGCAGTATTTT; CDR3 protein: CASSKARGSLTDTQYF
V gene: TRBV5-1; D gene: TRBD2; J gene: TRBJ2-1; clone size: once; CDR3 DNA: TGCGCCAGCCGCGGCGGGAGGGCCAGAAATGAGCAGTTCTTC; CDR3 protein: CASRGGRARNEQFF
V gene: TRBV2; D gene: NA; J gene: TRBJ1-5; clone size: NA; CDR3 DNA: TGTGCCAGCAGCGCTGACAGAAGTAGCAATCAGCCCCAGCATTTT; CDR3 protein: CASSADRSSNQPQHF
V gene: TRBV29-1; D gene: TRBD1; J gene: TRBJ2-5; clone size: NA; CDR3 DNA: TGCAGCGTTGTCCAGGGGGTAAGGGCCCAGTACTTC; CDR3 protein: CSVVQGVRAQYF
V gene: TRBV9; D gene: TRBD2; J gene: TRBJ2-3; clone size: NA; CDR3 DNA: TGTGCCAGCAGCGTAGTAAGCGGGGGAGCGACTAGCACAGATACGCAGTATTTT; CDR3 protein: CASSVVSGGATSTDTQYF
V gene: TRBV9; D gene: TRBD1; J gene: TRBJ1-4; clone size: NA; CDR3 DNA: TGTGCCAGCAGCCCCGGACAGGGGGCTGATGCAACTAATGAAAAACTGTTTTTT; CDR3 protein: CASSPGQGADATNEKLFF
V gene: TRBV6-6; D gene: NA; J gene: TRBJ2-3; clone size: NA; CDR3 DNA: TGTGCCAGCAGTTACGGCGGGGCTGACACAGATACGCAGTATTTT; CDR3 protein: CASSYGGADTDTQYF
V gene: TRBV28; D gene: TRBD1; J gene: TRBJ1-1; clone size: NA; CDR3 DNA: TGTGCCAGCAGACTTCCGGGACAGGGGGCTTTGGACACTGAAGCTTTCTTT; CDR3 protein: CASRLPGQGALDTEAFF
V gene: TRBV19; D gene: NA; J gene: TRBJ2-7; clone size: NA; CDR3 DNA: TGTGCCAGTAGTATTCAGGGCCGTGGCTCCTACGAGCAGTACTTC; CDR3 protein: CASSIQGRGSYEQYF
V gene: TRBV5-8; D gene: TRBD1; J gene: TRBJ1-6; clone size: NA; CDR3 DNA: TGTGCCAGCAGCCCACTACAGGGGGCGAGTAATTCACCCCTCCACTTT; CDR3 protein: CASSPLQGASNSPLHF
V gene: TRBV7-9; D gene: TRBD2; J gene: TRBJ2-1; clone size: NA; CDR3 DNA: TGTGCCAGCAGCTTAGTGCTAGCGGGGCCAAGGGGGCAGTTCTTC; CDR3 protein: CASSLVLAGPRGQFF
V gene: TRBV5-8; D gene: TRBD2; J gene: TRBJ2-1; clone size: NA; CDR3 DNA: TGTGCCAGCAGCATTTTAGCGGGAGGGCCCAATGAGCAGTTCTTC; CDR3 protein: CASSILAGGPNEQFF
V gene: TRBV21-1; D gene: NA; J gene: TRBJ1-2; clone size: NA; CDR3 DNA: TGTGCCAGCAACCGACAGTATGGCTACACCTTC; CDR3 protein: CASNRQYGYTF
V gene: TRBV4-1; D gene: TRBD1; J gene: TRBJ2-7; clone size: NA; CDR3 DNA: TGCGCCAGCGCCGGAACAGGGGACTACGAGCAGTACTTC; CDR3 protein: CASAGTGDYEQYF
V gene: TRBV5-1; D gene: NA; J gene: TRBJ2-5; clone size: once; CDR3 DNA: TGCGCCAGCAGCACAGGGCACAAGACCCAGTACTTC; CDR3 protein: CASSTGHKTQYF
V gene: TRBV9; D gene: TRBD1; J gene: TRBJ1-5; clone size: NA; CDR3 DNA: TGTGCCAGCAGCGTAGGGGGAGGGACAGGACCCCAGCATTTT; CDR3 protein: CASSVGGGTGPQHF
V gene: TRBV4-2; D gene: TRBD2; J gene: TRBJ2-1; clone size: NA; CDR3 DNA: TGTGCCAGCAGCCACGGACTAGCGGGAACAATGGAGCAGTTCTTC; CDR3 protein: CASSHGLAGTMEQFF
V gene: TRBV10-3; D gene: NA; J gene: TRBJ2-5; clone size: NA; CDR3 DNA: TGTGCCATCAGTGAATCGGGCGGGACCCAAGAGACCCAGTACTTC; CDR3 protein: CAISESGGTQETQYF
V gene: TRBV5-6; D gene: NA; J gene: TRBJ2-7; clone size: NA; CDR3 DNA: TGTGCCAGCAGCTGGCGGCGGGGTTCCTACGAGCAGTACTTC; CDR3 protein: CASSWRRGSYEQYF
V gene: TRBV30; D gene: NA; J gene: TRBJ2-3; clone size: NA; CDR3 DNA: TGTGCCTGGAGTGAAGGCCAGAACTATGATACGCAGTATTTT; CDR3 protein: CAWSEGQNYDTQYF
V gene: TRBV4-2; D gene: NA; J gene: TRBJ1-3; clone size: NA; CDR3 DNA: TGTGCCAGCAGCCAAGATAGCGGGGTAGGAAACACCATATATTTT; CDR3 protein: CASSQDSGVGNTIYF
V gene: TRBV2; D gene: TRBD2; J gene: TRBJ2-1; clone size: NA; CDR3 DNA: TGTGCCAGCAGAAGCGGGAGCTCCTACAATGAGCAGTTCTTC; CDR3 protein: CASRSGSSYNEQFF
V gene: TRBV9; D gene: NA; J gene: TRBJ1-1; clone size: NA; CDR3 DNA: TGTGCCAGCAGCGTAGCTAGGGGGAGTACTGAAGCTTTCTTT; CDR3 protein: CASSVARGSTEAFF
V gene: TRBV18; D gene: TRBD1; J gene: TRBJ2-7; clone size: NA; CDR3 DNA: TGTGCCAGCTCACGTACCGGGACAGCCTCCTACGAGCAGTACTTC; CDR3 protein: CASSRTGTASYEQYF
V gene: TRBV6-1; D gene: TRBD2; J gene: TRBJ2-3; clone size: NA; CDR3 DNA: TGTGCCAGCAGGGGACTAGCGGGGTCCGATACGCAGTATTTT; CDR3 protein: CASRGLAGSDTQYF
V gene: TRBV6-6; D gene: NA; J gene: TRBJ1-2; clone size: NA; CDR3 DNA: TGTGCCAGCAGTGGAGACAGTAACTATGGCTACACCTTC; CDR3 protein: CASSGDSNYGYTF
V gene: TRBV5-4; D gene: NA; J gene: TRBJ1-3; clone size: NA; CDR3 DNA: TGTGCCAGCAGCCAGCCAGCACAGGGTATGACAAACACCATATATTTT; CDR3 protein: CASSQPAQGMTNTIYF
V gene: TRBV11-2; D gene: TRBD2; J gene: TRBJ2-1; clone size: NA; CDR3 DNA: TGTGCCAGCAGCTTAGGAGCGGGAATCTACAATGAGCAGTTCTTC; CDR3 protein: CASSLGAGIYNEQFF
V gene: TRBV29-1; D gene: TRBD2; J gene: TRBJ2-3; clone size: NA; CDR3 DNA: TGCAGCGGAGGGACTAGCGGGGGTGATACGCAGTATTTT; CDR3 protein: CSGGTSGGDTQYF
V gene: TRBV18; D gene: NA; J gene: TRBJ2-3; clone size: NA; CDR3 DNA: TGTGCCAGCTCATCAACTAACACAGATACGCAGTATTTT; CDR3 protein: CASSSTNTDTQYF